One and the same sample provided the 22 T cell receptor beta chains below, sequenced in a study of control samples from healthy donors and cancer patients (dated by TCRdb to 2019 to 2021). Receptors were amplified or captured by the immunoSEQ multiplex PCR assay. As stored in TCRdb, this immuneACCESS dataset retains in-frame rearrangements with V and J assigned. A fraction of the clones does not appear; measured against another copy, unresolved V genes explain less than half of the discrepancy, and the remainder lacks a known reason. Present in this sample are 95,000 to 150,000 clones, roughly nine tenths of which were seen just once. The ten largest clones capture under 40% of the sample. Sequenced input: blood. These receptors were obtained from a man aged 50-60 years in good health.

This chain joins TRBV30 and TRBJ2-7; maybe TRBD2 (5 bases). Germline assignment: CDR1 GTSNPN and CDR2 SVGIG (reference sequence). The length of the CDR3 is 13 residues. The V end was cut by 3 bases, the J end by 0 bases, with 9 bases between. Written as DNA, the CDR3 is TGTGCCTGGAGCCAGGACTTCTCCTACGAGCAGTACTTC. Protein product: CAWSQDFSYEQYF.

Comments on this clone: The same CDR3 is also encoded by other DNA sequences in this sample. The chain uses TRBV18 and TRBJ1-5, with 7 bases lining up with TRBD1. This CDR3 comprises 14 residues. V lost 4 bases, J lost 2 bases, and 2 bases stayed unmatched. Germline V lookup: CDR1 KGHSH, CDR2 LQKENI. The CDR3 DNA reads TGTGCCAGCTCACTTACAGGGGGCAATCAGCCCCAGCATTTT. It is translated as CASSLTGGNQPQHF.

The rearrangement links TRBV29-1 to TRBJ1-1; no reliable D call. This CDR3 is 16 amino acids long. The V end was cut by 3 bases, the J end by 0 bases, with 17 bases between. CDR1 is SQVTM, CDR2 ANQGSEA, per germline. CDR3 residues: CSVDIWADGVNTEAFF. CDR3 sequence (DNA): TGCAGCGTTGATATCTGGGCGGATGGGGTGAACACTGAAGCTTTCTTT. The full variable domain, in which reference TRBV29-1 and TRBJ1-1 provide the parts outside the CDR3, is SAVISQKPSRDICQRGTSLTIQCQVDSQVTMMFWYRQQPGQSLTLIATANQGSEATYESGFVIDKFPISRPNLTFSTLTVSNMSPEDSSIYLCSVDIWADGVNTEAFFGQGTRLTVV.

The chain is built from TRBV27 and TRBJ1-6, with 9 nucleotides matching TRBD1. The CDR3 has 16 residues. The V gene end was trimmed by 0 bases and the J gene end by 6 bases; junction bases not matched to a gene: 3. The germline V gene has CDR1 MNHEY and CDR2 SMNVEV (reference sequence). CDR3 in DNA: TGTGCCAGCAGTTTATCTGGACAGGGGATTAATTCACCCCTCCACTTT. It encodes CASSLSGQGINSPLHF.

This clone was seen a handful of times. This chain joins TRBV5-1 and TRBJ1-5; TRBD1 might be the D (5 bases). CDR3 length: 15 residues. V shed 0 bases and J shed 0 bases, with 7 bases lying between them. Germline V gene lookup returns CDR1 SGHRS and CDR2 YFSETQ. CDR3 residues: CASSLGGDSNQPQHF. The DNA of the CDR3 is TGCGCCAGCAGCTTGGGAGGGGATAGCAATCAGCCCCAGCATTTT.

The chain joins TRBV6-5 to TRBJ2-3; no firm D call. Per germline, CDR1 MNHEY and CDR2 SVGAGI. This CDR3 is built from 15 residues. The germline V and J ends were trimmed by 1 base and 0 bases, with 8 bases remaining between them. CDR3 loop: CASSYYGSSTDTQYF. CDR3 DNA sequence: TGTGCCAGCAGTTACTACGGCAGCAGCACAGATACGCAGTATTTT.

The CDR3 here is CASSFSGYEQFF. Written as DNA, the CDR3 is TGTGCCAGCAGCTTTTCGGGATATGAGCAGTTCTTC. This chain uses TRBV7-9 with TRBJ2-1; perhaps TRBD2 as D (5 bases). V was trimmed by 3 bases and J by 8 bases, leaving 8 bases between them. Germline lookup yields CDR1 SEHNR and CDR2 FQNEAQ (reference sequence). The CDR3 runs 12 residues.

The genes are TRBV11-2 and TRBJ1-2; perhaps TRBD1 as D (5 bases). This CDR3 comprises 12 residues. Germline V gives CDR1 SGHAT, CDR2 FQNNGV. With 2 bases removed from V and 7 bases from J, the gap between germline ends came to 8 bases. This CDR3 reads CASSLQGSGYTF. Written as DNA, the CDR3 is TGTGCCAGCAGCTTACAGGGTAGTGGCTACACCTTC.

V and J are TRBV2 and TRBJ2-3, with 8 bases identical to TRBD1. Germline V gives CDR1 SNHLY, CDR2 FYNNEI. Germline trimming cut 10 bases from V and 0 bases from J; bases unmatched to any gene: 9. CDR3 size: 15 residues. The CDR3 DNA reads as TGTGCCACCCTTCTGGACAGGGCTAGCACAGATACGCAGTATTTT. Translated, it gives CATLLDRASTDTQYF.

The chain uses TRBV19 and TRBJ1-5; tentatively, D is TRBD1 (6 bases). CDR1 is LNHDA and CDR2 is SQIVND in the germline V gene (reference sequence). Trimming took 3 bases from V and 9 from J, leaving 18 bases between them. This CDR3 spans 15 amino acids. CDR3 DNA: TGTGCCAGTAGTATGGGGGGCAGTCGGAATGGGCCCCAGCATTTT. It codes for CASSMGGSRNGPQHF. The complete variable domain, with remaining parts taken from reference TRBV19 and TRBJ1-5, reads DGGITQSPKYLFRKEGQNVTLSCEQNLNHDAMYWYRQDPGQGLRLIYYSQIVNDFQKGDIAEGYSVSREKKESFPLTVTSAQKNPTAFYLCASSMGGSRNGPQHFGDGTRLSIL.

This chain connects TRBV20-1 to TRBJ1-2; 7 bases align to TRBD1. Trimming took 3 bases from V and 4 from J; bases not matched to a gene: 5. CDR1 is DFQATT, CDR2 SNEGSKA, per germline (reference sequence). The CDR3 has 13 amino acids. This chain's CDR3 is CSASSGGVYGYTF. The CDR3, as DNA: TGCAGTGCTAGTTCAGGGGGGGTCTATGGCTACACCTTC.

The chain uses TRBV4-3 and TRBJ2-7; TRBD2 matches at 7 bases. Trimming removed 2 bases from V and 0 bases from J; junction bases left unmatched: 13. CDR1 and CDR2 from the germline V gene are LGHNA and YSLEER. The CDR3 covers 18 residues. The CDR3 sequence: CASSQFLPGGRSSYEQYF. The CDR3 region has the DNA TGCGCCAGCAGCCAATTCCTCCCGGGGGGAAGGAGCTCCTACGAGCAGTACTTC.

The chain is built from TRBV4-3 and TRBJ1-1; 8 nucleotides line up with TRBD1. This CDR3 contains 16 residues. Germline assignment: CDR1 LGHNA and CDR2 YSLEER. The J segment lost 1 base and the V segment lost 1 base, leaving 5 bases of the junction unmatched. The CDR3 region has the DNA TGCGCCAGCAGCCAAGGGCAGGGGGCATGGAACACTGAAGCTTTCTTT. It encodes CASSQGQGAWNTEAFF.

This chain links TRBV11-2 with TRBJ2-2, with D hard to call. This CDR3 spans 12 amino acids. Germline assignment: CDR1 SGHAT and CDR2 FQNNGV. V lost 4 bases and J 7 bases, leaving 7 bases between the germline ends. CDR3 in DNA: TGTGCCAGCAGCTCAGTTAGCGGGGAGCTGTTTTTT. It yields the protein CASSSVSGELFF.

This clone appeared once. V is TRBV7-2 and J is TRBJ1-3; D not certain. Trimming removed 6 bases at V and 0 bases at J, with 12 bases between. This CDR3 is built from 15 residues. Looked up from germline, CDR1 is SGHTA and CDR2 is FQGNSA. CDR3 nucleotide sequence: TGTGCCAGCAGGCTGGGCTCTAGCTCTGGAAACACCATATATTTT. Translated, it gives CASRLGSSSGNTIYF.

A single count supports this clone. This rearrangement joins TRBV5-6 to TRBJ1-5; D unresolved. V gave up 6 bases and J gave up 0 bases, with 10 bases separating them. Germline V gives CDR1 SGHDT, CDR2 YYEEEE. This CDR3 comprises 14 residues. The CDR3 reads CASNGSLSNQPQHF. Here the CDR3 DNA reads TGTGCCAGCAACGGGTCCCTTAGCAATCAGCCCCAGCATTTT.

Written as DNA, the CDR3 is TGCAGCGCCGGACAGGGAAGTAACACCGGGGAGCTGTTTTTT. This gives the protein CSAGQGSNTGELFF. The chain is built from TRBV29-1 and TRBJ2-2; TRBD1 agrees at 8 bases. The V gene end was trimmed by 7 bases and the J gene end by 2 bases; junction bases not matched to a gene: 6. The CDR3 consists of 14 residues. Germline assignment: CDR1 SQVTM and CDR2 ANQGSEA.

This chain connects TRBV28 to TRBJ1-2; the D is unclear. The CDR3 extends over 13 amino acids. The V end was cut by 3 bases, the J end by 5 bases, with 10 bases between. Germline V gene lookup returns CDR1 MDHEN and CDR2 SYDVKM. Written as DNA, the CDR3 is TGTGCCAGCAGTTTGGACGCGAAATATGGCTACACCTTC. Protein product: CASSLDAKYGYTF.

The V gene is TRBV19, the J gene TRBJ2-7, with a tentative D call TRBD1 (6 bases). The CDR3 spans 13 residues. With 3 bases removed from V and 1 base from J, the gap between germline ends came to 7 bases. Germline V gives CDR1 LNHDA, CDR2 SQIVND (reference sequence). CDR3 sequence (DNA): TGTGCCAGTAGTATGGGGACATCCTACGAGCAGTACTTC. Translation gives CASSMGTSYEQYF. Full variable domain (outside the CDR3, taken from reference TRBV19 and TRBJ2-7): DGGITQSPKYLFRKEGQNVTLSCEQNLNHDAMYWYRQDPGQGLRLIYYSQIVNDFQKGDIAEGYSVSREKKESFPLTVTSAQKNPTAFYLCASSMGTSYEQYFGPGTRLTVT.

This sequence joins TRBV7-9 and TRBJ1-2; D perhaps matches TRBD1 (5 bases). This CDR3 has 15 amino acids. The V end was cut by 3 bases, the J end by 2 bases, with 13 bases between. Germline lookup yields CDR1 SEHNR and CDR2 FQNEAQ (reference sequence). CDR3 protein: CASSLGRQQNYGYTF. CDR3 sequence (DNA): TGTGCCAGCAGCTTGGGGAGACAGCAAAACTATGGCTACACCTTC.

This clone has only one observation. V usage is TRBV27 and J usage is TRBJ1-2; possibly TRBD1 for D (5 bases). Germline assignment: CDR1 MNHEY and CDR2 SMNVEV (reference sequence). The CDR3 length is 14 residues. Trimming shortened V by 0 bases and J by 0 bases, and 5 bases separated the two germline ends. The CDR3 DNA sequence: TGTGCCAGCAGTTTATCGGGGGCTAACTATGGCTACACCTTC. Its translation is CASSLSGANYGYTF.

The chain carries TRBV19 and TRBJ1-1; 10 bases map to TRBD1. The CDR3 has 14 amino acids. Germline V lookup: CDR1 LNHDA, CDR2 SQIVND (reference sequence). Trimming at V came to 7 bases and at J to 5 bases, leaving 7 bases not matched to a gene. The CDR3 sequence is CASNPTGGWTEAFF. The CDR3 coding sequence is TGTGCCAGTAACCCGACAGGGGGCTGGACTGAAGCTTTCTTT.